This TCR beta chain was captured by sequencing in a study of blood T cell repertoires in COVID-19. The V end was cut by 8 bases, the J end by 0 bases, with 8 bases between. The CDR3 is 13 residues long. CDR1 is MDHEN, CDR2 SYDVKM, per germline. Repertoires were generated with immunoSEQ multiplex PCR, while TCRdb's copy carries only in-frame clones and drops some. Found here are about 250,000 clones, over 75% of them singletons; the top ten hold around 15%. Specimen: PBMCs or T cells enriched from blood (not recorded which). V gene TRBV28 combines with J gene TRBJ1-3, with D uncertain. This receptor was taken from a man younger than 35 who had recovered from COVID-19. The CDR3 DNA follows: TGTGCCAGCGGGAGGGCCTCTGGAAACACCATATATTTT. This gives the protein CASGRASGNTIYF.